This T cell receptor beta chain was identified during a study of T-cell memory formation after mild COVID-19. TCRdb used MiXCR to reprocess the 5' RACE reads, holding one entry per CDR3 protein. The sample lists approximately 430,000 distinct CDR3 sequences, less than 25% occurring once. The table lists this clonotype with a few counts. The length of the CDR3 is 16 residues. Losses at the gene ends were 4 bases for V and 2 bases for J; bases not matched to a gene: 7. Germline V gene data show CDR1 as MNHEY and CDR2 as SVGAGI. The sequence was obtained from an adult woman who had mild COVID-19 (a few samples of this study predate the infection). Cell type and time point are not known. The genes are TRBV6-5 and TRBJ2-3; 9 nucleotides align to TRBD1. The specimen was PBMCs or a T cell subset sorted from them (not recorded which). The CDR3 nucleotides are TGTGCCAGCAGTTCCCCTCGGACAGGGGACACAGATACGCAGTATTTT. This sequence encodes CASSSPRTGDTDTQYF.